The clone carrying this T cell receptor (beta chain) was found many times. The antigen remains undetermined. Template material for amplifying TCR beta CDR3 regions consisted of RNA transcripts. First-round RT-PCR targeting the TCR CDR3 was performed with the HTBI primer set. TCRdb itself ran the multiplex PCR reads through MiXCR, one entry per CDR3 protein. The sample includes hundreds of thousands of distinct CDR3 sequences, less than 20% of them seen just once. The sample comes from a study of T cells in Graves' hyperthyroidism and ophthalmopathy. Study as a whole: Sampling of peripheral blood happened at initial diagnosis, prior to any treatment.

J was trimmed by 2 bases and V by 6 bases; bases with no gene match: 7. Germline CDR1 reads KGHSH; CDR2 reads LQKENI. The CDR3 runs 15 residues. Study results and limitations: The authors' 13 V-J model separated ophthalmopathy from stable hyperthyroidism. Blood samples included most of the expanded thyroid clonotypes exceeding 0.001. In validation, the model predicted ophthalmopathy. These predictions came a median about 6.5 months before onset.

The source is a woman under 30 with Graves' hyperthyroidism. The V gene is TRBV18, the J gene TRBJ2-1, with TRBD2 identical over 7 bases. Sequences were obtained from blood. The CDR3 DNA reads TGTGCCAGCTCCCCGGAGCGGGATACCTACAATGAGCAGTTCTTC. It specifies CASSPERDTYNEQFF.